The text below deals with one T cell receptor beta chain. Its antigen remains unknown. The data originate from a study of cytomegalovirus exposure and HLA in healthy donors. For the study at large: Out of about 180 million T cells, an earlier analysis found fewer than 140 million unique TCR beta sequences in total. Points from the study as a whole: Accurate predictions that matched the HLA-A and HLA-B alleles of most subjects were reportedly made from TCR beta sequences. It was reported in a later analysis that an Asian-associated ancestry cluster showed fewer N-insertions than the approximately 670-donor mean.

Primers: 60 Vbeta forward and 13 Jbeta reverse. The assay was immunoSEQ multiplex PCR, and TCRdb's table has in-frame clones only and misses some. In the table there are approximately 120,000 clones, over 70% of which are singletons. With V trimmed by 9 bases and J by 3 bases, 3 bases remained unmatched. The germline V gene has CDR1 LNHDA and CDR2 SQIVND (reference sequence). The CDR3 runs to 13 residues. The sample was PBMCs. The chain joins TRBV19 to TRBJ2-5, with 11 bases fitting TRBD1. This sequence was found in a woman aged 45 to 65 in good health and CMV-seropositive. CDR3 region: CARGTGGEETQYF. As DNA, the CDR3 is TGTGCCAGAGGGACAGGGGGAGAAGAGACCCAGTACTTC.